The entry that follows covers one T cell receptor (beta chain) sequence. What this receptor recognizes is not known. Within one base of it there is no much larger clone, and no base qualities were kept. This entry comes from a study of blood T cell repertoires in COVID-19 (TCRdb year 2020). Regarding the study in general: Collaborator samples came from the United States, Italy and Spain and covered acute and convalescent phases of COVID-19. HLA class I and class II types, where available, came from metadata supplied by the sample provider rather than from assay-based typing. Samples were obtained from the ongoing ImmuneRACE study (first 160 participants) and from 1,000 to 1,500 subjects provided by 6 global collaborators. A freely available public database, intended as a resource for researchers studying the immune response to SARS-CoV-2, is where the repertoires were released. The prospective study material was composed of cDNA or gDNA derived from T cells, B-cell-depleted T cells, or PBMCs. Deeply sampled blood TCRbeta repertoires from subjects exposed to, actively infected with, or recovered from COVID-19 were included in the dataset. Sample metadata almost always included a de-identified subject ID, COVID-19 status, age in years and sex. Points the paper makes about the study in general: Clinical and demographic metadata were provided uncurated, with the amount varying by source and participant.

TCRbeta CDR3 regions were amplified from genomic DNA using the immunoSEQ Assay, a bias-controlled multiplex PCR. Processing in the source paper ran as follows. The number of nucleated cells in each sample was estimated by amplification of reference gene primers within the assay. To quantify the absolute abundance of each unique TCRbeta CDR3 rearrangement, sequence reads were collapsed and filtered. For each sample, productive Simpson clonality was calculated by taking the square root of Simpson's diversity index across productive rearrangements. What TCRdb holds here is the immuneACCESS table cut down to in-frame rearrangements. Part of the clones is not present; checked against another copy, under half of the missing clones reflect an unresolved V gene, and the others are unexplained. The DNA was the basis for D and trimming; V, J and clone size are from that table. This sample is represented by approximately 200,000 clones; around 80% of them were singletons. Less than 11% of the sample is held by the ten biggest clonotypes.

Whole blood was collected in K2EDTA tubes by collaborating institutions according to the institutions' own protocols. For TCRbeta analysis, collaborator samples were shipped as frozen whole blood, as isolated PBMCs, or as DNA extracted from either sample type. Sequencing input: peripheral blood. The TCR originated in a woman aged 80 or over with acute or convalescent COVID-19.

The CDR3 protein is CASSLGGLGSYNEQFF. The DNA sequence is as follows: TGTGCCAGCAGCTTAGGAGGGCTTGGCTCCTACAATGAGCAGTTCTTC. This chain is built from TRBV7-2 and TRBJ2-1; TRBD2 might be the D gene, on 5 matching bases. The CDR3 sequence holds 16 residues, the cysteine and phenylalanine included. Only the CDR3 region is kept as DNA, spanning 48 bases read in frame from base 1. The junction carries 10 bases between V and J, which are trimmed by 1 base and 0 bases respectively. Taken from the germline V gene, the CDR1 and CDR2 loops are SGHTA and FQGNSA.